The 23 T cell receptor beta chains in this list originate from one sample, sequenced in a study of blood T cell repertoires in COVID-19. TCRdb keeps only in-frame clones here, not all; method: immunoSEQ multiplex PCR. The sample includes 60,000 to 95,000 clones, about 92% of them seen just once. Sequencing was performed on peripheral blood. All receptors come from a woman older than 75 with active or convalescent COVID-19.

The J gene is TRBJ1-4, the V gene TRBV3-1 (or the pseudogene TRBV3-2), with D possibly being TRBD1 (6 bases). Germline V CDR1 and CDR2: LGHDT, YNNKEL (reference sequence). Trimming removed 0 bases at V and 8 bases at J, with 16 bases between. The CDR3 totals 16 residues. The CDR3 bases are TGTGCCAGCAGCCAAGAGTTAGGGACGGGGGGCGAAAAACTGTTTTTT. Its protein is CASSQELGTGGEKLFF.

The rearrangement joins TRBV19 to TRBJ1-5, with 9 positions matching TRBD1. V trimming: 7 bases; J trimming: 7 bases; junction bases outside the gene matches: 2. This CDR3 is built from 12 residues. Looked up from germline, CDR1 is LNHDA and CDR2 is SQIVND (reference sequence). The CDR3 region has the DNA TGTGCCAGTACGGACAGGGGACAGCCCCAGCATTTT. This translates into CASTDRGQPQHF. Filled out from reference TRBV19 and TRBJ1-5, the complete variable domain reads DGGITQSPKYLFRKEGQNVTLSCEQNLNHDAMYWYRQDPGQGLRLIYYSQIVNDFQKGDIAEGYSVSREKKESFPLTVTSAQKNPTAFYLCASTDRGQPQHFGDGTRLSIL.

The genes are TRBV28 and TRBJ1-2; 11 bases are shared with TRBD1. J was trimmed by 3 bases and V by 5 bases; bases with no gene match: 5. This CDR3 contains 15 residues. The germline gives CDR1 MDHEN, CDR2 SYDVKM. The CDR3 coding sequence is TGTGCCAGCAGTCTGGGGACAGGGGGACACTATGGCTACACCTTC. Amino acids: CASSLGTGGHYGYTF.

Here the CDR3 DNA reads TGTGCCAGCAGTTCCGCGGCGGGGGACTATTACAATGAGCAGTTCTTC. It yields the protein CASSSAAGDYYNEQFF. V is TRBV6-6 and J is TRBJ2-1; 7 bases agree with TRBD2. The junction had 10 bases not matched to a gene; V was cut back by 4 bases and J by 4 bases. CDR3 length: 16 amino acids. The germline V gene encodes CDR1 MNHNY and CDR2 SVGAGI (reference sequence).

The chain employs TRBV7-2 and TRBJ1-4, with 8 bases fitting TRBD1. Losses at the gene ends were 3 bases for V and 3 bases for J; bases not matched to a gene: 3. Looked up from germline, CDR1 is SGHTA and CDR2 is FQGNSA. This CDR3 region has 15 residues. CDR3 residues: CASSLQGAPNEKLFF. CDR3 sequence (DNA): TGTGCCAGCAGCTTGCAGGGGGCGCCTAATGAAAAACTGTTTTTT.

The chain couples TRBV10-3 to TRBJ2-3, with TRBD2 identical over 7 bases. The CDR3 loop spans 14 amino acids. Unmatched junction bases numbered 7, after V lost 10 bases and J lost 0 bases. Germline loops: CDR1 ENHRY, CDR2 SYGVKD. DNA of the CDR3: TGTGCCACGGAGAGCGGGGCTAGCACAGATACGCAGTATTTT. Amino acids: CATESGASTDTQYF.

The J gene is TRBJ2-3, the V gene TRBV11-2; D perhaps matches TRBD1 (6 bases). V dropped 0 bases and J dropped 6 bases, with 7 bases sitting between them. Germline lookup yields CDR1 SGHAT and CDR2 FQNNGV. CDR3 length equals 13 residues. CDR3 sequence (DNA): TGTGCCAGCAGCTTAGAAAGGGGGGATACGCAGTATTTT. This translates into CASSLERGDTQYF. The full variable domain, completed using reference TRBV11-2 and TRBJ2-3, is EAGVAQSPRYKIIEKRQSVAFWCNPISGHATLYWYQQILGQGPKLLIQFQNNGVVDDSQLPKDRFSAERLKGVDSTLKIQPAKLEDSAVYLCASSLERGDTQYFGPGTRLTVL.

The gene calls are TRBV28 and TRBJ2-7, with D maybe TRBD1 (8 bases). The CDR3 contains 14 residues. Germline assignment: CDR1 MDHEN and CDR2 SYDVKM. The germline V and J ends were trimmed by 5 bases and 4 bases, with 15 bases remaining between them. CDR3 nucleotides: TGTGCCAGCAGTAAAACAGGGGGGGAATACGAGCAGTACTTC. This codes for CASSKTGGEYEQYF.

V and J are TRBV18 and TRBJ1-4; TRBD1 aligns across 12 bases. Germline lookup yields CDR1 KGHSH and CDR2 LQKENI. Germline trimming cut 5 bases from V and 7 bases from J; bases unmatched to any gene: 8. The CDR3 runs to 16 residues. CDR3 sequence (DNA): TGTGCCAGCTCATTCCGGGACAGGGGGCGCGGTGAAAAACTGTTTTTT. Translation: CASSFRDRGRGEKLFF.

The chain uses TRBV3-1 (or the pseudogene TRBV3-2) and TRBJ2-5; a possible D gene is TRBD2 (6 bases). Germline V CDR1 and CDR2: LGHDT, YNNKEL (reference sequence). The CDR3 extends over 16 amino acids. V shed 3 bases and J shed 0 bases, with 14 bases lying between them. CDR3 amino acids: CASSQRSGVYQETQYF. The CDR3 region has the DNA TGTGCCAGCAGCCAGAGGTCGGGGGTGTACCAAGAGACCCAGTACTTC.

The chain recombines TRBV28 with TRBJ2-7, with TRBD1 identical over 7 bases. Looked up from germline, CDR1 is MDHEN and CDR2 is SYDVKM. The V and J ends lost 3 bases and 7 bases, in that order; junction bases with no gene match: 3. The CDR3 is made up of 12 amino acids. The CDR3 sequence is CASSFAGGEQYF. The CDR3 nucleotides read TGTGCCAGCAGTTTCGCAGGGGGAGAGCAGTACTTC.

The V and J genes are TRBV7-2 and TRBJ1-5, with D unresolved. The length of the CDR3 is 15 residues. The germline V and J ends were trimmed by 2 bases and 0 bases, with 8 bases remaining between them. CDR1 and CDR2 (germline): SGHTA, FQGNSA. CDR3 loop: CASSLIEYSNQPQHF. In nucleotides, the CDR3 is TGTGCCAGCAGCTTAATTGAGTATAGCAATCAGCCCCAGCATTTT. Drawing the rest from reference TRBV7-2 and TRBJ1-5, the complete variable domain is GAGVSQSPSNKVTEKGKDVELRCDPISGHTALYWYRQSLGQGLEFLIYFQGNSAPDKSGLPSDRFSAERTGGSVSTLTIQRTQQEDSAVYLCASSLIEYSNQPQHFGDGTRLSIL.

This chain joins TRBV7-2 and TRBJ2-4, with TRBD2 matching over 7 bases. This CDR3 is built from 13 residues. With V trimmed by 0 bases and J by 7 bases, 0 bases remained unmatched. From germline, CDR1 is SGHTA and CDR2 FQGNSA. The CDR3 region has the DNA TGTGCCAGCAGCTTAGCCGGGGGGAACATTCAGTACTTC. Its translation is CASSLAGGNIQYF.

This clone was detected only once. This chain links TRBV30 with TRBJ2-2, with TRBD2 identical over 16 bases. The V segment lost 2 bases and the J segment 6 bases; nucleotides outside the gene matches: 6. The CDR3 consists of 17 residues. Per the germline V gene, CDR1 is GTSNPN and CDR2 is SVGIG (reference sequence). The DNA of the CDR3 is TGTGCCTGGAGTCCCGGGACTAGCGGGGGGGCTGCCGGGGAGCTGTTTTTT. Protein sequence: CAWSPGTSGGAAGELFF. The full variable domain, completed using reference TRBV30 and TRBJ2-2, is SQTIHQWPATLVQPVGSPLSLECTVEGTSNPNLYWYRQAAGRGLQLLFYSVGIGQISSEVPQNLSASRPQDRQFILSSKKLLLSDSGFYLCAWSPGTSGGAAGELFFGEGSRLTVL.

The chain joins TRBV6-5 to TRBJ2-7; D is possibly TRBD1 (9 bases). There are 16 residues in the CDR3. V lost 4 bases, J lost 4 bases, and 20 bases lay in between. Looked up from germline, CDR1 is MNHEY and CDR2 is SVGAGI. The CDR3 DNA follows: TGTGCCAGCAGTTTTTCGGGGGGGACAGGGTCGTACGAGCAGTACTTC. As protein: CASSFSGGTGSYEQYF.

The rearrangement links TRBV7-9 to TRBJ1-3; 7 bases are a match to TRBD1. Germline CDR1 and CDR2: SEHNR and FQNEAQ (reference sequence). The trim removed 2 bases at V and 1 base at J, leaving 11 bases unmatched. The CDR3 spans 18 residues. The CDR3 DNA sequence: TGTGCCAGCAGCTTAAATCCTCCGGGACAGCTTTCTGGAAACACCATATATTTT. Residues: CASSLNPPGQLSGNTIYF.

This rearrangement joins TRBV9 to TRBJ2-1; a possible D gene is TRBD2 (5 bases). The CDR3 runs to 14 residues. V shed 0 bases and J shed 4 bases, with 8 bases lying between them. Germline CDR1 reads SGDLS; CDR2 reads YYNGEE. The CDR3 sequence is CASSVATRYNEQFF. In DNA, the CDR3 is TGTGCCAGCAGCGTAGCTACTAGATACAATGAGCAGTTCTTC.

J is TRBJ2-7 and V is TRBV30; the match to TRBD1 covers 9 bases. The CDR3 is 14 residues long. Germline V gives CDR1 GTSNPN, CDR2 SVGIG (reference sequence). Losses at the gene ends were 5 bases for V and 6 bases for J; bases not matched to a gene: 11. The CDR3 nucleotides read TGTGCCTGGGCTTACCGGGACAGGGAGAGCGAGCAGTACTTC. Translating gives CAWAYRDRESEQYF.

The chain employs TRBV28 and TRBJ1-5; a possible D gene is TRBD1 (6 bases). The CDR3 loop spans 15 amino acids. Germline-derived CDR1 and CDR2 are MDHEN and SYDVKM. Between the trimmed V and J ends, which lost 5 bases and 0 bases, there was a span of 11 bases. In DNA, the CDR3 is TGTGCCAGCAGTCACAGGGTTTATAGCAATCAGCCCCAGCATTTT. Protein product: CASSHRVYSNQPQHF.

The CDR3 DNA is TGTGCCAGCTCACCCCCGGGAGATGGCGAGCAGTACTTC. Translated, it gives CASSPPGDGEQYF. This chain uses TRBV18 with TRBJ2-7; D is perhaps TRBD2 (6 bases). Trimming pared 3 bases from V and 6 bases from J, leaving 12 bases between. This CDR3 is built from 13 residues. Germline CDR1 is KGHSH and CDR2 is LQKENI. Based on the CDR3 plus reference TRBV18 and TRBJ2-7, the full variable domain is NAGVMQNPRHLVRRRGQEARLRCSPMKGHSHVYWYRQLPEEGLKFMVYLQKENIIDESGMPKERFSAEFPKEGPSILRIQQVVRGDSAAYFCASSPPGDGEQYFGPGTRLTVT.

The rearrangement links TRBV7-5 to TRBJ2-7; TRBD2, the D gene given by the table, was not confirmed from the DNA. TRBV7-5 is termed a pseudogene. This CDR3 is 18 amino acids long. This CDR3 is CVRSLALERGGHSYEQYF. The CDR3 coding sequence is TGTGTCAGAAGCTTAGCGTTGGAGCGGGGGGGCCACTCCTACGAGCAGTACTTC.

As DNA, the CDR3 is TGTGCCAGCAGTTTTAGCGCTCCCACAGATACGCAGTATTTT. It translates to CASSFSAPTDTQYF. The chain couples TRBV27 to TRBJ2-3, with D maybe TRBD2 (5 bases). V was trimmed by 3 bases and J by 2 bases, leaving 9 bases between them. Germline loops: CDR1 MNHEY, CDR2 SMNVEV (reference sequence). This CDR3 region has 14 residues.

V usage is TRBV19 and J usage is TRBJ2-3, with D perhaps TRBD2 (5 bases). Germline CDR1 is LNHDA and CDR2 is SQIVND (reference sequence). Deletions cut 4 bases from V and 8 bases from J, with 22 bases between. The CDR3 length is 16 residues. This chain's CDR3 is CASSTPGRGPRVTQYF. In DNA, the CDR3 is TGTGCCAGTAGTACTCCGGGTCGAGGGCCAAGGGTTACGCAGTATTTT.